The next 14 T cell receptor beta chains were all read from a single sample in a study of OX40 agonist ivuxolimab in advanced cancers. Library preparation employed the immunoSEQ multiplex PCR assay. TCRdb took over this immuneACCESS table, retaining in-frame rearrangements with V and J assigned. Such tables are incomplete; in checked studies, under half of the missing clones stem from an unresolved V gene, and the remainder is unexplained. The table for this sample lists about 81,000 clones; roughly 91% of them were counted only once. 13% to 15% of the sample belongs to the ten largest clones. Source: CD4+ or CD8+ T cells sorted from blood, taken in a trial of the OX40 agonist ivuxolimab. The source is an adult with an advanced solid tumor such as melanoma, head and neck, liver or kidney cancer.

The genes are TRBV7-9 and TRBJ1-1, with D perhaps TRBD1 (5 bases). The V and J ends lost 8 bases and 4 bases respectively, with 14 bases between them. CDR1 and CDR2 (germline): SEHNR, FQNEAQ (reference sequence). CDR3 size: 13 residues. CDR3 DNA: TGTGCCAGCCGCTCGGCGAGGGGCACTGAAGCTTTCTTT. Translated, it gives CASRSARGTEAFF.

The chain couples TRBV7-2 to TRBJ1-1; possible D gene TRBD1, 5 bases. The V end lost 3 bases, the J end lost 1 base, and 9 bases lay between the germline ends. The CDR3 is 14 residues long. CDR1 SGHTA and CDR2 FQGNSA come from the germline V gene. The CDR3 loop reads CASSLSTGNTEAFF. DNA for the CDR3: TGTGCCAGCAGCTTGTCTACAGGGAACACTGAAGCTTTCTTT.

The CDR3 DNA reads as TGCGCCAGCAGCCAAGCCGGGCAGGACGTCTACGAGCAGTACTTC. Its translation is CASSQAGQDVYEQYF. V usage is TRBV4-3 and J usage is TRBJ2-7; D is unclear. Germline V gene data show CDR1 as LGHNA and CDR2 as YSLEER. Trimming cost V 1 base and J 3 bases, with 13 bases left between them. The CDR3 is made up of 15 amino acids.

CDR3 coding DNA: TGTGCCAGTAGTTCAGCGGGGGGACCATACGAGCAGTACTTC. This codes for CASSSAGGPYEQYF. This rearrangement joins TRBV19 to TRBJ2-5; 9 bases agree with TRBD2. The end of the DNA fits TRBJ2-7 better, so the J call may be wrong. The V gene's germline CDR1 is LNHDA and CDR2 SQIVND (reference sequence). CDR3 length: 14 residues.

This chain joins TRBV18 and TRBJ1-1; 7 bases line up with TRBD1. Germline CDR1 is KGHSH and CDR2 is LQKENI. J gave up 0 bases and V 4 bases, and 5 bases lay outside the gene matches. The CDR3 spans 15 residues. The CDR3 spells CASSRDRSMNTEAFF. The CDR3 DNA is TGTGCCAGCTCACGGGACAGAAGTATGAACACTGAAGCTTTCTTT. Looking up the rest from reference TRBV18 and TRBJ1-1 gives the full variable domain: NAGVMQNPRHLVRRRGQEARLRCSPMKGHSHVYWYRQLPEEGLKFMVYLQKENIIDESGMPKERFSAEFPKEGPSILRIQQVVRGDSAAYFCASSRDRSMNTEAFFGQGTRLTVV.

This clone is a singleton in its sample. This chain uses TRBV7-9 with TRBJ1-1, with D perhaps TRBD1 (5 bases). The CDR3 spans 11 residues. The V end lost 3 bases, the J end lost 11 bases, and 10 bases lay between the germline ends. Germline loops: CDR1 SEHNR, CDR2 FQNEAQ (reference sequence). DNA for the CDR3: TGTGCCAGCAGCTTTGGCCCAGGGGCTTTCTTT. Amino acid sequence: CASSFGPGAFF. Together with reference TRBV7-9 and TRBJ1-1, the CDR3 gives the full variable domain: DTGVSQNPRHKITKRGQNVTFRCDPISEHNRLYWYRQTLGQGPEFLTYFQNEAQLEKSRLLSDRFSAERPKGSFSTLEIQRTEQGDSAMYLCASSFGPGAFFGQGTRLTVV.

The V call is TRBV15, the J call TRBJ1-4; D is possibly TRBD1 (5 bases). The germline V gene has CDR1 LNHNV and CDR2 YYDKDF (reference sequence). V lost 0 bases and J lost 7, with 15 bases in between. CDR3 length: 16 amino acids. DNA for the CDR3: TGTGCCACCAGCAGAGATAGAAGGGGATCCTTTGAAAAACTGTTTTTT. Amino acids: CATSRDRRGSFEKLFF. Using reference TRBV15 and TRBJ1-4 for the parts outside the CDR3, the full variable domain is DAMVIQNPRYQVTQFGKPVTLSCSQTLNHNVMYWYQQKSSQAPKLLFHYYDKDFNNEADTPDNFQSRRPNTSFCFLDIRSPGLGDTAMYLCATSRDRRGSFEKLFFGSGTQLSVL.

The chain couples TRBV6-5 to TRBJ2-5; TRBD1 agrees at 7 bases. Germline V lookup: CDR1 MNHEY, CDR2 SVGAGI. The CDR3 loop spans 15 amino acids. The V gene end was trimmed by 2 bases and the J gene end by 2 bases; junction bases not matched to a gene: 5. In nucleotides, the CDR3 is TGTGCCAGCAGTTACGAGGGCAGGGGGCAAGAGACCCAGTACTTC. Residues: CASSYEGRGQETQYF.

The V and J genes are TRBV7-9 and TRBJ2-7; D is possibly TRBD1 (5 bases). Germline V gene data show CDR1 as SEHNR and CDR2 as FQNEAQ (reference sequence). This CDR3 is built from 15 residues. V lost 5 bases and J lost 3, with 17 bases in between. In DNA, the CDR3 is TGTGCCAGCAGCGCCCCCCTTGACAGAGACTACGAGCAGTACTTC. Protein product: CASSAPLDRDYEQYF.

The V call is TRBV4-1, the J call TRBJ1-1; no definite D call. Germline V gives CDR1 MGHRA, CDR2 YSYEKL. This CDR3 region has 13 residues. Between the trimmed V and J ends, which lost 0 bases and 5 bases, there was a span of 7 bases. In DNA form, the CDR3 reads TGCGCCAGCAGCCAAGACGGTATAACTGAAGCTTTCTTT. It is translated as CASSQDGITEAFF.

In its sample, this clone ranks as medium-sized. The DNA for the CDR3 is TGTGCCAGCAGCACCGACAACGGGGCGTCCCAGCATTTT. This gives the protein CASSTDNGASQHF. The genes are TRBV5-4 and TRBJ1-5; the D gene is possibly TRBD1 (5 bases). V was cut by 4 bases and J by 11 bases, with 16 bases left in between. The CDR3 contains 13 residues. The germline gives CDR1 SGHNT, CDR2 YYREEE (reference sequence).

This CDR3 is CASRRTGGPANYGYTF. In DNA form, the CDR3 reads TGTGCCAGCAGAAGGACAGGGGGCCCAGCTAACTATGGCTACACCTTC. V gene TRBV9 combines with J gene TRBJ1-2, with 11 bases lining up with TRBD1. The CDR3 length is 16 residues. Trimming cost V 5 bases and J 0 bases; bases outside gene matches: 6. From germline, CDR1 is SGDLS and CDR2 YYNGEE.

V and J are TRBV7-2 and TRBJ2-5; the match to TRBD2 covers 7 bases. This CDR3 has 16 residues. Trimming removed 0 bases from V and 5 bases from J; junction bases left unmatched: 9. Germline loops: CDR1 SGHTA, CDR2 FQGNSA. Here the CDR3 reads CASSLATMDGGETQYF. DNA of the CDR3: TGTGCCAGCAGCTTAGCGACTATGGACGGGGGGGAGACCCAGTACTTC.

This chain connects TRBV2 to TRBJ2-7, with 10 bases matching TRBD2. Per germline, CDR1 SNHLY and CDR2 FYNNEI. The CDR3 runs 15 residues. After removal of 6 bases from V and 2 bases from J, the junction contained 7 bases not matched to a gene. The CDR3 reads CASSELAGPPYEQYF. CDR3 sequence (DNA): TGTGCCAGCAGCGAACTAGCGGGGCCCCCCTACGAGCAGTACTTC.